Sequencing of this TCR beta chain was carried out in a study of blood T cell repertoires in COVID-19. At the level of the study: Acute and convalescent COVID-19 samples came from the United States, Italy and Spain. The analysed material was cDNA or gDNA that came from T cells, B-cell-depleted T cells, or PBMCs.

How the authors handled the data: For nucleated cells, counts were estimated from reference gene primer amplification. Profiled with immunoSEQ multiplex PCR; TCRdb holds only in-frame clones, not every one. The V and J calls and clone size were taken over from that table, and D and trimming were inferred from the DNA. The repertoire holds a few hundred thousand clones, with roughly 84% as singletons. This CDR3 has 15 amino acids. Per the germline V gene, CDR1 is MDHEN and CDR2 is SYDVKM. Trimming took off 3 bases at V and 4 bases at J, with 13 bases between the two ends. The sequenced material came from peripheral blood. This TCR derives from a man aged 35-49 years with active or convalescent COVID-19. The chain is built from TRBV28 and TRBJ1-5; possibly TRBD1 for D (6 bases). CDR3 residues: CASSFLDRQNQPQHF. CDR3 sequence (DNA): TGTGCCAGCAGTTTTCTGGACAGACAAAATCAGCCCCAGCATTTT.